This entry lists 20 T cell receptor beta chains sequenced from one sample in a study of T cell responses to AZD1222 COVID-19 vaccine. The assay was immunoSEQ multiplex PCR, and TCRdb's table has in-frame clones only and misses some. The data hold tens of thousands of clones, with around 87% observed a single time. The specimen comprised peripheral blood, sampled on day 0 of AZD1222 vaccination. The receptors originated from an adult in good health.

This chain joins TRBV9 and TRBJ1-6; D may be TRBD1 (5 bases). Trimming stripped 4 bases from V and 5 bases from J, with 13 bases between. The germline gives CDR1 SGDLS, CDR2 YYNGEE. There are 15 residues in the CDR3. The CDR3: CASSLMGEHNSPLHF. The CDR3 coding sequence is TGTGCCAGCAGCCTCATGGGGGAACATAATTCACCCCTCCACTTT.

This sequence joins TRBV4-1 and TRBJ1-1, with D unclear. From germline, CDR1 is MGHRA and CDR2 YSYEKL. The CDR3 extends over 13 amino acids. V dropped 4 bases and J dropped 5 bases, with 11 bases sitting between them. In nucleotides, the CDR3 is TGCGCCAGCAGCCCAATGGCGGTGACTGAAGCTTTCTTT. Its translation is CASSPMAVTEAFF.

The CDR3 nucleotides are TGTGCCAGCAGGCCGGGCGTCCCCTATGGCTACACCTTC. Its translation: CASRPGVPYGYTF. This chain joins TRBV2 and TRBJ1-2; unclear D gene. V dropped 6 bases and J dropped 4 bases, with 12 bases sitting between them. There are 13 residues in the CDR3. In germline, CDR1 is SNHLY, CDR2 FYNNEI.

The chain links TRBV7-3 to TRBJ2-1; possibly TRBD2 for D (5 bases). CDR1 SGHTA and CDR2 FQGTGA come from the germline V gene. This CDR3 comprises 14 residues. V gave up 5 bases and J gave up 13 bases, with 21 bases separating them. Written as DNA, the CDR3 is TGTGCCAGCAGCCGCTTCGGACGGACTTCTTTCCAGTTCTTC. Translated, it gives CASSRFGRTSFQFF.

The gene calls are TRBV27 and TRBJ2-5; D could derive from TRBD1 or TRBD2 (6 bases each). The CDR3 sequence is 16 residues long. Trimming took 1 base from V and 5 from J, leaving 17 bases between them. The germline V gene has CDR1 MNHEY and CDR2 SMNVEV (reference sequence). The CDR3: CASSLFPGEARETQYF. CDR3 in DNA: TGTGCCAGCAGTTTATTCCCAGGGGAGGCTCGTGAGACCCAGTACTTC.

The genes are TRBV12-3 or TRBV12-4 and TRBJ1-2; TRBD1 might be the D (5 bases). V gave up 6 bases and J gave up 8 bases, with 13 bases separating them. The CDR3 sequence is 12 residues long. The CDR3 nucleotides read TGTGCCAGCAGCATGGGGGAAAACGGCTACACCTTC. Amino acids: CASSMGENGYTF.

This clone has a handful of counts. The chain combines TRBV6-6 with TRBJ2-3; 9 nucleotides align to TRBD1. This CDR3 region has 15 residues. Trimming removed 6 bases from V and 4 bases from J; junction bases left unmatched: 8. CDR1 MNHNY and CDR2 SVGAGI come from the germline V gene (reference sequence). The CDR3 nucleotides are TGTGCCAGCAGGCCCGGGACAGGGTCCCCAGATACGCAGTATTTT. Translated, it gives CASRPGTGSPDTQYF.

The rearrangement joins TRBV19 to TRBJ1-1; 10 bases are a match to TRBD1. With 6 bases clipped from V and 3 bases from J, the junction kept 10 bases outside the gene matches. Germline loops: CDR1 LNHDA, CDR2 SQIVND (reference sequence). This CDR3 contains 16 residues. The CDR3 sequence is CASRGQGPRGDTEAFF. CDR3 coding DNA: TGTGCCAGTAGGGGACAGGGGCCGCGGGGGGACACTGAAGCTTTCTTT.

The chain uses TRBV5-1 and TRBJ2-7, with TRBD1 as a possible D gene (5 bases). Per the germline V gene, CDR1 is SGHRS and CDR2 is YFSETQ. The V and J ends lost 0 bases and 6 bases respectively, with 10 bases between them. CDR3 length equals 13 residues. The CDR3 loop is CASSLGEGVEQYF. Here the CDR3 DNA reads TGCGCCAGCAGCTTGGGTGAAGGGGTCGAGCAGTACTTC.

The gene calls are TRBV15 and TRBJ1-1; 8 bases are shared with TRBD1. CDR3 size: 14 residues. Germline V gene data show CDR1 as LNHNV and CDR2 as YYDKDF (reference sequence). V shed 0 bases, J shed 7 bases, and the junction held 4 bases outside the gene matches. The CDR3 DNA follows: TGTGCCACCAGCAGAGATAGAGGACAGGGTGAAGCTTTCTTT. Its protein is CATSRDRGQGEAFF.

The chain recombines TRBV7-3 with TRBJ1-1; D is uncertain. The germline V and J ends were trimmed by 6 bases and 6 bases, with 14 bases remaining between them. CDR3 length equals 13 residues. Looked up from germline, CDR1 is SGHTA and CDR2 is FQGTGA. CDR3 loop: CASSLSPRAEAFF. For the CDR3, the DNA is TGTGCCAGCAGTTTATCCCCCCGGGCTGAAGCTTTCTTT.

V is TRBV19 and J is TRBJ2-2, with D uncertain. Germline V gives CDR1 LNHDA, CDR2 SQIVND (reference sequence). The CDR3 is 14 amino acids. The V end was cut by 3 bases, the J end by 8 bases, with 13 bases between. In DNA form, the CDR3 reads TGTGCCAGTAGTATTGTGCCCCTGGGGGGGGAGCTGTTTTTT. Translating it yields CASSIVPLGGELFF.

V gene TRBV6-5 combines with J gene TRBJ2-7, with D possibly called TRBD1 or TRBD2 (5 bases each). The CDR3 sequence is 13 residues long. The V gene lost 7 bases and the J gene lost 2 bases, with 12 bases spanning the gap. CDR1 MNHEY and CDR2 SVGAGI come from the germline V gene. CDR3 region: CASNRDGTYEQYF. CDR3 DNA: TGTGCCAGCAACCGGGACGGAACCTACGAGCAGTACTTC.

V is TRBV2 and J is TRBJ1-5; D not certain. The CDR3 contains 13 residues. From germline, CDR1 is SNHLY and CDR2 FYNNEI. Trimming removed 6 bases from V and 0 bases from J, with 6 bases in between. The DNA of the CDR3 is TGTGCCAGCAGGGTATATAGCAATCAGCCCCAGCATTTT. This gives the protein CASRVYSNQPQHF.

This chain connects TRBV6-6 to TRBJ1-3, with a tentative D call TRBD1 (5 bases). The germline CDR1 and CDR2 sequences are MNHNY and SVGAGI (reference sequence). V shed 5 bases and J shed 4 bases, with 15 bases lying between them. This CDR3 comprises 15 residues. The chain's CDR3 is CASSPQGRGGNTIYF. Here the CDR3 DNA reads TGTGCCAGCAGTCCCCAGGGCCGCGGCGGAAACACCATATATTTT.

The chain is built from TRBV11-2 and TRBJ1-2; D perhaps matches TRBD1 (5 bases). There are 14 residues in the CDR3. Trimming pared 7 bases from V and 9 bases from J, leaving 21 bases between. Germline V gene lookup returns CDR1 SGHAT and CDR2 FQNNGV. The DNA of the CDR3 is TGTGCCAGCAAAAAAACGGACTTAAACAGGAGCTACACCTTC. This gives the protein CASKKTDLNRSYTF.

The sample holds one count of this clone. The V gene is TRBV12-3 or TRBV12-4, the J gene TRBJ2-1; D not resolved. The CDR3 runs to 11 residues. V lost 3 bases, J lost 12 bases, and 9 bases lay in between. The chain's CDR3 is CASSLRTGQFF. The DNA of the CDR3 is TGTGCCAGCAGTTTGCGCACGGGGCAGTTCTTC.

The J gene is TRBJ2-5, the V gene TRBV7-3; 8 bases agree with TRBD2. Germline lookup yields CDR1 SGHTA and CDR2 FQGTGA. CDR3 length: 15 residues. Trimming removed 0 bases from V and 3 bases from J; junction bases left unmatched: 3. Here the CDR3 DNA reads TGTGCCAGCAGCTTAACGCGGGGGGCCGAAGAGACCCAGTACTTC. It yields the protein CASSLTRGAEETQYF. Together with reference TRBV7-3 and TRBJ2-5, the CDR3 gives the full variable domain: GAGVSQTPSNKVTEKGKYVELRCDPISGHTALYWYRQSLGQGPEFLIYFQGTGAADDSGLPNDRFFAVRPEGSVSTLKIQRTERGDSAVYLCASSLTRGAEETQYFGPGTRLLVL.

The table lists this clone with a count of one. This rearrangement joins TRBV30 to TRBJ1-4, with D uncertain. Germline V lookup: CDR1 GTSNPN, CDR2 SVGIG (reference sequence). V was cut by 7 bases and J by 0 bases, with 12 bases left in between. This CDR3 is built from 14 residues. The CDR3 loop is CASTATATNEKLFF. CDR3 DNA sequence: TGTGCCTCCACAGCTACCGCAACTAATGAAAAACTGTTTTTT.

The rearrangement joins TRBV5-1 to TRBJ2-6; no clear D. Germline V gene data show CDR1 as SGHRS and CDR2 as YFSETQ. The length of the CDR3 is 14 residues. Between the trimmed V and J ends, which lost 7 bases and 4 bases, there was a span of 12 bases. The CDR3 sequence: CASVSGTGANVLTF. The CDR3 DNA is TGCGCCAGCGTTTCAGGTACCGGGGCCAACGTCCTGACTTTC. The full variable domain, its missing parts supplied by reference TRBV5-1 and TRBJ2-6, is KAGVTQTPRYLIKTRGQQVTLSCSPISGHRSVSWYQQTPGQGLQFLFEYFSETQRNKGNFPGRFSGRQFSNSRSEMNVSTLELGDSALYLCASVSGTGANVLTFGAGSRLTVL.